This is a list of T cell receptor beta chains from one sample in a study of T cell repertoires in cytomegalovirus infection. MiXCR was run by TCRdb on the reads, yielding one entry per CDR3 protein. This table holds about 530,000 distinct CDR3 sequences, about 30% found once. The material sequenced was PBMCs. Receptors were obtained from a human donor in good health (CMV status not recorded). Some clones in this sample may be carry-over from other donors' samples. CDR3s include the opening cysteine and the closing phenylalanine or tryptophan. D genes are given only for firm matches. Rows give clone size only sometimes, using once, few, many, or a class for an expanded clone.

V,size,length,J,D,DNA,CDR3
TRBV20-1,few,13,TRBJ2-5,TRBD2,TGCAGTGGACTAGCGGCGAGTAAGGAGACCCAGTACTTC,CSGLAASKETQYF
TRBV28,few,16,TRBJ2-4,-,TGTGCCAGCAGTCCCGTACTAGGTGGGAGCTGGGACATTCAGTACTTC,CASSPVLGGSWDIQYF
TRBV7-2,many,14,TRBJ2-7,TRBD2,TGTGCCAGCAGCTTACTAGCGGGAGAGTACGAGCAGTACTTC,CASSLLAGEYEQYF
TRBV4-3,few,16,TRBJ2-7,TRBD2,TGCGCCAGCAGCCATCAGGTACTAGCGGGAGGGGACGAGCAGTACTTC,CASSHQVLAGGDEQYF
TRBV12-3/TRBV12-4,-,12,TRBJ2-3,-,TGTGCCAGCACTTTGACCGGAGATACGCAGTATTTT,CASTLTGDTQYF
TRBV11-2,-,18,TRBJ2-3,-,TGTGCCAGCAGCTCCCGTCGTCGTAGCGGCTTAAACACAGATACGCAGTATTTT,CASSSRRRSGLNTDTQYF
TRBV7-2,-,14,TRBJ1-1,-,TGTGCCAGCGCCACCCAGTCAGGGGCGACTGAAGCTTTCTTT,CASATQSGATEAFF
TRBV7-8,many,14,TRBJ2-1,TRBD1,TGTGCCAGCAGCCCCCGCGGACAGGGCGATGAGCAGTTCTTC,CASSPRGQGDEQFF
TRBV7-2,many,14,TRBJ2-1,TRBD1,TGTGCCAGCAGCCCCTGGACAGGCGACAATGAGCAGTTCTTC,CASSPWTGDNEQFF
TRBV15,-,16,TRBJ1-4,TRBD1,TGTGCCACCAGCAGGGGAAGGAGGACAGGGGATGAAAAACTGTTTTTT,CATSRGRRTGDEKLFF
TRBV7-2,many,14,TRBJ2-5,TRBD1,TGTGCCAGCAGCCCCCGGGACAGTCGGGAGACCCAGTACTTC,CASSPRDSRETQYF
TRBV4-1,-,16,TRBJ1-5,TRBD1,TGCGCCAGCAGCGCCAGACAGGGGTCAAGCAATCAGCCCCAGCATTTT,CASSARQGSSNQPQHF
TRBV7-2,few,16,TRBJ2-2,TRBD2,TGTGCCAGCAGCTTAGTCGGGGGGTGGAACACCGGGGAGCTGTTTTTT,CASSLVGGWNTGELFF
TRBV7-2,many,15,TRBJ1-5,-,TGTGCCAGCAGCTTGCGCGGGGGTAGGCCCCAGCCCCAGCATTTT,CASSLRGGRPQPQHF
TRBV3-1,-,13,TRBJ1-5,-,TGTGCCAGCAGCCATGGAAGTAATCAGCCCCAGCATTTT,CASSHGSNQPQHF
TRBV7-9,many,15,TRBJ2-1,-,TGTGCCAGCAGCCCTCGCGGGCCCGCTTTCAATGAGCAGTTCTTC,CASSPRGPAFNEQFF
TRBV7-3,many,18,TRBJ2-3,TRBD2,TGTGCCAGCAGCCCGGAGGTAGCGGGAGGGCCTTGGCCAGATACGCAGTATTTT,CASSPEVAGGPWPDTQYF
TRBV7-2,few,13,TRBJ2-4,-,TGTGCCAGCAGCCCACAGGGTCCGGGGATTCAGTACTTC,CASSPQGPGIQYF
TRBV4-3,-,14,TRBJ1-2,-,TGCGCCAGCAGCCAAGAGACGGAGAACTATGGCTACACCTTC,CASSQETENYGYTF
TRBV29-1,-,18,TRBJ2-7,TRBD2,TGCAGCGTGGCCGGGACTAGCGGGAGAAGGAGGGGGGCCTACGAGCAGTACTTC,CSVAGTSGRRRGAYEQYF
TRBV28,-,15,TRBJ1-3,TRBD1,TGTGCCAGCAGTTCCAGGGGGCTGTCTGGAAACACCATATATTTT,CASSSRGLSGNTIYF
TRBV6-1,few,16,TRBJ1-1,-,TGTGCCAGCACCAAAACGGGGACCCCGGGGAACACTGAAGCTTTCTTT,CASTKTGTPGNTEAFF
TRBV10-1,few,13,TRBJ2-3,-,TGCGCCAGCAGTGAGTCGACGGGGTATACGCAGTATTTT,CASSESTGYTQYF
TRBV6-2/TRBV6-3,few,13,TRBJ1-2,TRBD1,TGTGCCAGCAGCGGACAGGGAACTCCTGGCTACACCTTC,CASSGQGTPGYTF
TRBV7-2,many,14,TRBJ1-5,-,TGTGCCAGCAGCGTAGCAGGTTTGAGTCAGCCCCAGCATTTT,CASSVAGLSQPQHF
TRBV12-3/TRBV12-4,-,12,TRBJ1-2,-,TGTGCCAGCAACTCCGAGGGCTATGGCTACACCTTC,CASNSEGYGYTF
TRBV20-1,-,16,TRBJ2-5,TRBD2,TGCAGTGCTAAAAGGGGGATTAGCGGGAGCGACGAGACCCAGTACTTC,CSAKRGISGSDETQYF
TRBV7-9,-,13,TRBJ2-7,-,TGTGCCAGCAGCGCGCAAATCTACAATGAGCAGTACTTC,CASSAQIYNEQYF
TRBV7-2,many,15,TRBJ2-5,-,TGTGCCAGCAGCTTAGTCGAAGGGATACAAGAGACCCAGTACTTC,CASSLVEGIQETQYF
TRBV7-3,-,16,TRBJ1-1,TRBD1,TGTGCCAGTGACCCGGGACAGGTCTTCATGAACACTGAAGCTTTCTTT,CASDPGQVFMNTEAFF
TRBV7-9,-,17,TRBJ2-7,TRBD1,TGTGCCAGCAGCTTAGCGGGACAGGGGGTTTCCCCCTACGAGCAGTACTTC,CASSLAGQGVSPYEQYF
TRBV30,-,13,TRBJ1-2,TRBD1,TGTGCCTGGCGCACAGGGGGCCACTATGGCTACACCTTC,CAWRTGGHYGYTF
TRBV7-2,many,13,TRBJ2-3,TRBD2,TGTGCCAGCAGCCAAGATTACGCGGGGGCGCAGTATTTT,CASSQDYAGAQYF
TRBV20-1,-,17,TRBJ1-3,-,TGCAGTGCTAGAGGACAGCGAGGAGAGAGGGGTTTAAACACCATATATTTT,CSARGQRGERGLNTIYF